This entry lists 26 T cell receptor beta chains sequenced from one sample in a study of T-cell memory formation after mild COVID-19. Each CDR3 protein is one row after TCRdb ran MiXCR on the 5' RACE reads. The sample contains under 300,000 distinct CDR3 sequences, 15% to 20% of which appear only once. What was sequenced was PBMCs or a T cell subset sorted from them (not recorded which). These TCRs come from a man younger than 35 who had mild COVID-19 (a few samples of this study predate the infection). Cell type and time point are not known.

The chain links TRBV12-3 or TRBV12-4 to TRBJ1-1; a weak D match, TRBD1 (5 bases). The CDR3 runs 15 residues. Trimming left V 3 bases short and J 3 bases short, with 14 bases between. CDR3 in DNA: TGTGCCAGCAGTTTGGCCTCCGGGGGACACACTGAAGCTTTCTTT. Amino acid sequence: CASSLASGGHTEAFF.

The J gene is TRBJ2-3, the V gene TRBV24-1; no reliable D call. Trimming cost V 3 bases and J 4 bases, with 10 bases left between them. CDR1 and CDR2 (germline): KGHDR, SFDVKD. This CDR3 spans 14 amino acids. The chain's CDR3 is CATSDGRGADTQYF. The CDR3 DNA reads TGTGCCACCAGTGATGGACGTGGGGCAGATACGCAGTATTTT.

This clonotype was detected ten times or more. The V and J genes are TRBV5-1 and TRBJ2-7; unclear D gene. Per the germline V gene, CDR1 is SGHRS and CDR2 is YFSETQ. The ends were cut back, 0 bases at V and 0 bases at J, with 10 bases in the middle. The CDR3 runs 15 residues. The CDR3 spells CASSLVARYSYEQYF. The CDR3 region has the DNA TGCGCCAGCAGCTTGGTTGCCAGGTACTCCTACGAGCAGTACTTC.

The chain uses TRBV5-1 and TRBJ2-3; 13 nucleotides align to TRBD2. The germline gives CDR1 SGHRS, CDR2 YFSETQ. CDR3 size: 16 residues. Trimming removed 4 bases from V and 5 bases from J; junction bases left unmatched: 7. CDR3 DNA: TGCGCCAGCAGCCCGGAACTAGCGGGGGGGCTAGATACGCAGTATTTT. It codes for CASSPELAGGLDTQYF.

This clonotype has more than one count but fewer than ten. The genes are TRBV28 and TRBJ2-7, with a tentative D call TRBD1 (6 bases). V was trimmed by 6 bases and J by 2 bases, leaving 11 bases between them. The CDR3 is 13 residues long. CDR1 and CDR2 (germline): MDHEN, SYDVKM. The CDR3 protein is CASRTRQAYEQYV. DNA of the CDR3: TGTGCCAGCAGAACGAGACAGGCCTACGAGCAGTACGTC.

This clonotype was counted a few times. This rearrangement joins TRBV5-1 to TRBJ1-3; TRBD1 might be the D (5 bases). The germline gives CDR1 SGHRS, CDR2 YFSETQ. Trimming shortened V by 4 bases and J by 3 bases, and 17 bases separated the two germline ends. The CDR3 is 16 amino acids. CDR3 loop: CASSLGPINGGNTIYF. CDR3 in DNA: TGCGCCAGCAGCCTGGGACCGATAAACGGTGGAAACACCATATATTTT.

This clonotype has only a few counts. The genes are TRBV7-9 and TRBJ1-3; D perhaps matches TRBD1 (5 bases). The CDR3 loop spans 16 amino acids. Germline V gene data show CDR1 as SEHNR and CDR2 as FQNEAQ (reference sequence). Between the trimmed V and J ends, which lost 5 bases and 1 base, there was a span of 15 bases. DNA for the CDR3: TGTGCCAGCAGCCCCCCCCGAGGGGAGTCTGGAAACACCATATATTTT. Translated: CASSPPRGESGNTIYF.

This clonotype was observed many times. The rearrangement links TRBV7-9 to TRBJ2-5; perhaps TRBD1 as D (6 bases). Germline assignment: CDR1 SEHNR and CDR2 FQNEAQ (reference sequence). The ends were cut back, 4 bases at V and 3 bases at J, with 6 bases in the middle. This CDR3 is built from 12 residues. The CDR3 sequence is CASSSGEETQYF. In nucleotides, the CDR3 is TGTGCCAGCAGCTCAGGGGAAGAGACCCAGTACTTC.

This rearrangement joins TRBV18 to TRBJ1-5; D call uncertain. V was trimmed by 3 bases and J by 6 bases, leaving 12 bases between them. Looked up from germline, CDR1 is KGHSH and CDR2 is LQKENI. This CDR3 has 14 amino acids. The CDR3 region has the DNA TGTGCCAGCTCACCGGACCCTACCGGTCAGCCCCAGCATTTT. Encoded protein: CASSPDPTGQPQHF.

This clonotype has a handful of counts. The chain carries TRBV20-1 and TRBJ2-5, with TRBD2 identical over 8 bases. V shed 1 base and J 2 bases; nucleotides not matched to a gene: 6. Germline V CDR1 and CDR2: DFQATT, SNEGSKA (reference sequence). CDR3 length: 15 residues. CDR3 in DNA: TGCAGTGCTAGAGGGTCGGGGGGGCTTCAAGAGACCCAGTACTTC. It codes for CSARGSGGLQETQYF.

This clonotype was seen a few times. The rearrangement uses TRBV29-1 and TRBJ2-5; a possible D gene is TRBD1 (5 bases). The CDR3 length is 15 residues. Germline loops: CDR1 SQVTM, CDR2 ANQGSEA. V lost 2 bases, J lost 7 bases, and 20 bases lay in between. CDR3 loop: CSVEKGWGPDGTQYF. CDR3 bases: TGCAGCGTTGAAAAGGGGTGGGGTCCAGACGGGACCCAGTACTTC.

The chain joins TRBV24-1 to TRBJ2-1; possibly TRBD1 for D (6 bases). Per the germline V gene, CDR1 is KGHDR and CDR2 is SFDVKD. Trimming shortened V by 3 bases and J by 3 bases, and 8 bases separated the two germline ends. The CDR3 covers 14 residues. CDR3 protein: CATSDPQGYNEQFF. Written as DNA, the CDR3 is TGTGCCACCAGTGATCCACAGGGCTACAATGAGCAGTTCTTC.

The chain combines TRBV3-1 with TRBJ2-1, with D perhaps matching TRBD2 (6 bases). The CDR3 totals 15 residues. The germline CDR1 and CDR2 sequences are LGHDT and YNNKEL (reference sequence). Trimming left V 4 bases short and J 0 bases short, with 10 bases between. CDR3 sequence: CASSPTRSSYNEQFF. CDR3 DNA: TGTGCCAGCAGCCCGACTAGGAGCTCCTACAATGAGCAGTTCTTC.

This clonotype appeared a few times. J is TRBJ2-3 and V is TRBV29-1; 9 bases fit TRBD2. V shed 4 bases and J 0 bases; nucleotides not matched to a gene: 2. Germline CDR1 is SQVTM and CDR2 is ANQGSEA. CDR3 size: 14 residues. CDR3 amino acids: CSVVSGRSTDTQYF. CDR3 in DNA: TGCAGCGTTGTTAGCGGGAGAAGCACAGATACGCAGTATTTT.

V gene TRBV6-2 or TRBV6-3 combines with J gene TRBJ2-5; 10 bases are a match to TRBD1. Germline assignment: CDR1 MNHEY and CDR2 SVGEGT. CDR3 length: 14 residues. V gave up 6 bases and J gave up 1 base; unmatched junction bases: 2. CDR3 amino acids: CASRTGGPQETQYF. As DNA, the CDR3 is TGTGCCAGCAGGACAGGGGGCCCCCAAGAGACCCAGTACTTC.

The chain carries TRBV5-4 and TRBJ2-6; D is undetermined. Germline V gene sequence: CDR1 SGHNT, CDR2 YYREEE (reference sequence). CDR3 length: 15 residues. Trimming left V 4 bases short and J 0 bases short, with 8 bases between. Written as DNA, the CDR3 is TGTGCCAGCAGCAGGAGTAGCTCTGGGGCCAACGTCCTGACTTTC. This gives the protein CASSRSSSGANVLTF. Drawing the rest from reference TRBV5-4 and TRBJ2-6, the complete variable domain is ETGVTQSPTHLIKTRGQQVTLRCSSQSGHNTVSWYQQALGQGPQFIFQYYREEENGRGNFPPRFSGLQFPNYSSELNVNALELDDSALYLCASSRSSSGANVLTFGAGSRLTVL.

V and J are TRBV20-1 and TRBJ2-3; D tentatively fits TRBD1 or TRBD2 (5 bases each). This CDR3 is 14 amino acids long. Germline CDR1 and CDR2: DFQATT and SNEGSKA (reference sequence). The V end lost 6 bases, the J end lost 0 bases, and 13 bases lay between the germline ends. DNA for the CDR3: TGCAGTGCCCACTCCGGGGCTAGCACAGATACGCAGTATTTT. Translated: CSAHSGASTDTQYF.

This chain links TRBV5-1 with TRBJ2-3; D may correspond to TRBD1 or TRBD2 (5 bases each). Trimming stripped 0 bases from V and 6 bases from J, with 14 bases between. This CDR3 is built from 15 residues. The germline V gene encodes CDR1 SGHRS and CDR2 YFSETQ. CDR3 protein: CASSLVSGPEDTQYF. The CDR3 DNA reads TGCGCCAGCAGCTTGGTTTCGGGGCCTGAGGATACGCAGTATTTT. The full variable domain, rest sourced from reference TRBV5-1 and TRBJ2-3, is KAGVTQTPRYLIKTRGQQVTLSCSPISGHRSVSWYQQTPGQGLQFLFEYFSETQRNKGNFPGRFSGRQFSNSRSEMNVSTLELGDSALYLCASSLVSGPEDTQYFGPGTRLTVL.

This clonotype was observed a few times. V and J are TRBV7-9 and TRBJ1-1; D is unresolved. V was cut by 3 bases and J by 1 base, with 9 bases left in between. Germline-derived CDR1 and CDR2 are SEHNR and FQNEAQ (reference sequence). The CDR3 has 14 amino acids. The CDR3 sequence: CASSFRPTNTEAFF. The CDR3 DNA is TGTGCCAGCAGCTTTCGTCCGACGAACACTGAAGCTTTCTTT. The whole variable domain, filled in from reference TRBV7-9 and TRBJ1-1, reads DTGVSQNPRHKITKRGQNVTFRCDPISEHNRLYWYRQTLGQGPEFLTYFQNEAQLEKSRLLSDRFSAERPKGSFSTLEIQRTEQGDSAMYLCASSFRPTNTEAFFGQGTRLTVV.

The chain combines TRBV5-1 with TRBJ1-2; D possibly corresponds to TRBD1 (5 bases). This CDR3 is built from 17 residues. The V and J ends lost 6 bases and 0 bases respectively, with 21 bases between them. CDR1 and CDR2 (germline): SGHRS, YFSETQ. The CDR3 here is CASTPGLAQSTNYGYTF. The CDR3, as DNA: TGCGCCAGCACCCCGGGGCTGGCCCAGAGTACTAACTATGGCTACACCTTC.

The V call is TRBV12-5, the J call TRBJ2-3, with D possibly TRBD1 on 5 matching bases. The CDR3 runs to 11 residues. The germline V gene has CDR1 LGHNT and CDR2 FRNRAP. Trimming left V 6 bases short and J 4 bases short, with 5 bases between. The CDR3 coding sequence is TGTGCTAGTGGGACAGCAGATACGCAGTATTTT. As protein: CASGTADTQYF.

This clonotype was seen more than once but under ten times. The chain has TRBV30 and TRBJ2-2; D unresolved. V was cut by 0 bases and J by 6 bases, with 2 bases left in between. Germline CDR1 and CDR2: GTSNPN and SVGIG (reference sequence). The CDR3 length is 11 residues. This CDR3 reads CAWSVPGELFF. Written as DNA, the CDR3 is TGTGCCTGGAGTGTACCCGGGGAGCTGTTTTTT.

In nucleotides, the CDR3 is TGCAGTGAGTCGCGGGGGTTAGGTACAGATACGCAGTATTTT. This translates into CSESRGLGTDTQYF. The chain employs TRBV29-1 and TRBJ2-3; 7 bases align to TRBD2. The CDR3 length is 14 residues. Germline CDR1 and CDR2: SQVTM and ANQGSEA.

The genes are TRBV7-2 and TRBJ2-1, with D unclear. CDR1 SGHTA and CDR2 FQGNSA come from the germline V gene. CDR3 length: 12 residues. V gave up 4 bases and J gave up 13 bases, with 14 bases separating them. CDR3 sequence (DNA): TGTGCCAGCAGCTCAGAAGGTTTCCTACAGTTCTTC. As protein: CASSSEGFLQFF.

This chain uses TRBV20-1 with TRBJ2-1; perhaps TRBD2 as D (6 bases). This CDR3 has 15 residues. V gave up 2 bases and J gave up 0 bases, with 11 bases separating them. The germline V gene encodes CDR1 DFQATT and CDR2 SNEGSKA (reference sequence). CDR3 bases: TGCAGTGCTAGAATAAGCGGGCTCTCCTACAATGAGCAGTTCTTC. Translated, it gives CSARISGLSYNEQFF.

This clonotype has only a few counts. The V call is TRBV20-1, the J call TRBJ2-1, with 9 bases aligning to TRBD2. CDR1 is DFQATT, CDR2 SNEGSKA, per germline (reference sequence). The CDR3 runs to 14 residues. V dropped 5 bases and J dropped 4; count of bases not matched to a gene: 6. The DNA of the CDR3 is TGCAGTGCTCTACTAGCGGGCATATACAATGAGCAGTTCTTC. Translation: CSALLAGIYNEQFF.